The subject of this entry is one T cell receptor (beta chain). The data were taken from a study of blood T cell repertoires in COVID-19. On the study more broadly: The samples span acute and convalescent COVID-19 from the United States, Italy and Spain. Sources were T cells, B-cell-depleted T cells, or PBMCs; the material itself was cDNA or gDNA.

The CDR3 has 18 residues. Germline assignment: CDR1 KGHDR and CDR2 SFDVKD. The V gene lost 2 bases and the J gene lost 9 bases, with 25 bases spanning the gap. Authors' data handling: For nucleated cells, counts were estimated from reference gene primer amplification. Produced via immunoSEQ multiplex PCR; TCRdb's table is partial and in-frame only. V, J and clone size were drawn from that table, and D and trimming were deduced from the DNA. The table has approximately 140,000 clones, 85% seen once. V is TRBV24-1 and J is TRBJ2-1, with a weak D call TRBD1 (6 bases). Source material: peripheral blood. The sequence derives from a woman between 35 and 50 years old with active or convalescent COVID-19. This CDR3 is CATSDWGRGRGPGLEQFF. CDR3 bases: TGTGCCACCAGTGATTGGGGCAGGGGAAGAGGCCCTGGACTTGAGCAGTTCTTC.